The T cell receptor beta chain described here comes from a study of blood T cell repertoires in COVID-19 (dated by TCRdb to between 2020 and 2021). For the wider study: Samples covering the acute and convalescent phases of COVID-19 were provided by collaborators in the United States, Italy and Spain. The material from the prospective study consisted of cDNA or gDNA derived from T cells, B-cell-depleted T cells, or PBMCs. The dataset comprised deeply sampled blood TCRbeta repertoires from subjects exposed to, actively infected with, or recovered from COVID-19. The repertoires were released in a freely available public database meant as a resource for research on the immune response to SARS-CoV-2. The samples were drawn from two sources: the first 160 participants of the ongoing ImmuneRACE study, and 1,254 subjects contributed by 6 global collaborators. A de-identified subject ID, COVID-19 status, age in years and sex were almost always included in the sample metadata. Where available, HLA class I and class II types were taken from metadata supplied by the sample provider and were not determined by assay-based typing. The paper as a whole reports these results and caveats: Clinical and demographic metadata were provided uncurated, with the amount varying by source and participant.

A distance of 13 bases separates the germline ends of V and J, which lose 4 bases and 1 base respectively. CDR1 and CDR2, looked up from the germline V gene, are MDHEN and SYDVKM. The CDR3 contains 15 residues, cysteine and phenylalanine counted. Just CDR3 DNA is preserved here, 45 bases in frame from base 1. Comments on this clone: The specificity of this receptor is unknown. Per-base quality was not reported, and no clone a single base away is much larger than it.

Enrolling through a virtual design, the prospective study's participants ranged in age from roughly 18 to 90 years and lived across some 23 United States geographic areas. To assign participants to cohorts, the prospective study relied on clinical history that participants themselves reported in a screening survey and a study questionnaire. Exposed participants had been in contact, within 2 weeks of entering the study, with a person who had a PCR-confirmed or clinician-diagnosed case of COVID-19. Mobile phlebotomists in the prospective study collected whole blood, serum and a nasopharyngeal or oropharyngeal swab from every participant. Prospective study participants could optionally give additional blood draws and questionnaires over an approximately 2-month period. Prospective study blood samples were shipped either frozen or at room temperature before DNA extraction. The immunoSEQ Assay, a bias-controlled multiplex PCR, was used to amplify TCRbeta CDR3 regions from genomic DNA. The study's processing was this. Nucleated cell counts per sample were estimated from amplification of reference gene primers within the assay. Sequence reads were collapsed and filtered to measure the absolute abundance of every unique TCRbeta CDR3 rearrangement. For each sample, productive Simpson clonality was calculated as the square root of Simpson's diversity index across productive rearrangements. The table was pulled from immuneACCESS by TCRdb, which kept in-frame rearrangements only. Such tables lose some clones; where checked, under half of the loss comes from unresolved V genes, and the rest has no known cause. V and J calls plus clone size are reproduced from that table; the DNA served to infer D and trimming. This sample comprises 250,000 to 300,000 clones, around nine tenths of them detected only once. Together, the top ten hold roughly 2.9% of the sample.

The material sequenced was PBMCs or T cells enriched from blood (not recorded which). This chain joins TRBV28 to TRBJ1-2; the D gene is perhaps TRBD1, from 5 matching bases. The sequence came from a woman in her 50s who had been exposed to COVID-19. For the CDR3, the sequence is CASSYGGELNYGYTF. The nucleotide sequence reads TGTGCCAGCAGTTACGGAGGGGAGCTTAACTATGGCTACACCTTC.